This TCR beta chain was sequenced in a study of siplizumab effects on memory and regulatory T cells (dated by TCRdb to the late 2010s). In terms of the full investigation: The effect of the anti-CD2 antibody siplizumab on alloreactive T-cell subsets was examined in allogeneic mixed lymphocyte reactions constructed from human PBMCs. Here is what the overall study found, with its caveats: Of the alloreactive CD4+ clones that could be mapped, the Treg-derived share averaged approximately 67% with siplizumab compared with around 25% in control reactions. The suppressive function of proliferating Tregs from siplizumab cultures was not functionally confirmed. Sequences below about 10^-5 frequency were poorly captured, so only a minor fraction of alloreactive clones could be mapped to unstimulated subsets. Unstimulated naive T cells appeared to be more diverse than memory T cells, and naive cells seemed to make a substantial contribution to the alloresponse. The cumulative frequency of alloreactive sequences that could be traced back to unstimulated CD4+ memory T cells was significantly reduced by siplizumab. A naive or memory phenotype could not be assigned to roughly 75-97% of proliferating CD4+ or CD8+ clones.

Of note for this clone: The antigen this receptor binds is unknown. One base away there is no much larger clone; base qualities are not given.

Receptor amplification or capture employed the immunoSEQ multiplex PCR assay. Roughly 10^5 TCR templates per sample were assayed on the deep sequencing platform. Genomic DNA extracted from sorted T cells was used for TCRbeta CDR3 sequencing. Turning to the authors' computational methods: Clonal analysis of TCRbeta CDR3 data was done in the R programming language. Unstimulated samples were compared with post-reaction CFSE-low samples to define alloreactive CD4+ and CD8+ clones. Alloreactive CD4+ clones were assigned to regulatory or non-regulatory origin by matching sequences to sorted unstimulated Treg and non-Treg repertoires. Drawn from immuneACCESS, this table holds only the in-frame rearrangements with V and J called that TCRdb kept. Clones are partly lost; checked studies trace under half to an unresolved V gene and leave the rest unexplained. V, J and clone size are taken as reported in that table, and D and trimming were inferred from the DNA itself. The sample table shows about 110,000 clones, and around 90% are seen once. Under 0.75% of the sample is held by the ten biggest clonotypes.

Sorted unstimulated T cells and proliferating T cells recovered from mixed lymphocyte reactions underwent TCRbeta CDR3 sequencing. Fresh whole blood from fewer than 11 HLA-typed healthy donors was used to isolate PBMCs. To map where alloreactive clones came from, unstimulated CD4+ regulatory T cells were FACS-sorted. CDR1 is given as MGHDK and CDR2 as SYGVNS, both from the germline V gene. The CDR3 holds 15 amino acids from the cysteine to the phenylalanine. Of the read, only the CDR3 DNA is kept; its 45 bases are in frame from base 1. V is reduced by 7 bases and J by 6 bases, leaving a spacing of 18 bases between them.

The receptor's source is a human donor in good health. The V and J segments used are TRBV25-1 and TRBJ1-4; no D gene call is confident. The sample was Tregs sorted from blood. CDR3 region: CASKGSLARDEKLFF. The nucleotides read TGTGCCAGCAAAGGGAGTCTTGCAAGGGATGAAAAACTGTTTTTT.